This TCR beta chain emerged from a study of OX40 agonist ivuxolimab in advanced cancers. At the level of the study: Anti-PD-1, anti-PD-L1 or anti-CTLA-4 therapy given earlier was allowed, and approximately 40% had some. Study results and limitations: Partly responding patients at 0.1-3.0 mg/kg showed some of the smallest clonal expansion.

Data came from immunoSEQ multiplex PCR; TCRdb stores just in-frame clones and leaves some out. The sample contains fewer than 90,000 clones, around 89% of which appear only once. The cohort excluded patients with autoimmune disease history or systemic immunosuppression. Germline CDR1 and CDR2: LNHDA and SQIVND (reference sequence). The CDR3 runs 15 residues. Trimming took off 0 bases at V and 3 bases at J, with 9 bases between the two ends. Details on this clone: Antigen: not known.

This clonotype originated in an adult with an advanced solid tumor such as melanoma, head and neck, liver or kidney cancer. The rearrangement uses TRBV19 and TRBJ2-1, with D perhaps matching TRBD2 (5 bases). The sample here was CD4+ or CD8+ T cells sorted from blood, taken in a trial of the OX40 agonist ivuxolimab. CDR3 sequence reads: CASSIDRGNYNEQFF. In DNA form, the CDR3 reads TGTGCCAGTAGTATAGATCGAGGGAACTACAATGAGCAGTTCTTC.